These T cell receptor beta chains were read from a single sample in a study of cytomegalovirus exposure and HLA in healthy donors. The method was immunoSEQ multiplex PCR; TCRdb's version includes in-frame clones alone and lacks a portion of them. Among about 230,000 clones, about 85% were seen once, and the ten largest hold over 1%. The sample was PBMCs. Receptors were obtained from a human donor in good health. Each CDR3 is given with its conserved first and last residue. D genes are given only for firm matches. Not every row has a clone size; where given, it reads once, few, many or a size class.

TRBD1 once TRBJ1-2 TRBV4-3 TGCGCCAGCAGCCAAGGCTGGGACAGGGACGGCGGCTACACCTTC CASSQGWDRDGGYTF
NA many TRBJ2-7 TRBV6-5 TGTGCCAGCAGTCCCGTCCAGGTCAGGTACGAGCAGTACTTC CASSPVQVRYEQYF
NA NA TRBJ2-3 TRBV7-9 TGTGCCAGCAGCTTAGCCGGGTCCAAAGATACGCAGTATTTT CASSLAGSKDTQYF
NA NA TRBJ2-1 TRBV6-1 TGTGCCAGCAGTGAAGACTGGAGCTCCTACAATGAGCAGTTCTTC CASSEDWSSYNEQFF
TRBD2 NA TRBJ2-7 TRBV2 TGTGCCAGCAGGACTAGCGGGAGGGCCAGGGAGCAGTACTTC CASRTSGRAREQYF
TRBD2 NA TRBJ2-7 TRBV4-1 TGCGCCAGCAGCCAACACGCGGGAGGGCCCAGAGAGCAGTACTTC CASSQHAGGPREQYF
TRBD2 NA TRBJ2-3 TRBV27 TGTGCCAGCCGAACTAGCGTAAGCACAGATACGCAGTATTTT CASRTSVSTDTQYF
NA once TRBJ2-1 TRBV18 TGTGCCAGCTCCCTTTTGGCGGGGAATGAGCAGTTCTTC CASSLLAGNEQFF
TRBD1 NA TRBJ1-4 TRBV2 TGTGCCAGCACAAGACAACAGGGGAGTGAAAAACTGTTTTTT CASTRQQGSEKLFF
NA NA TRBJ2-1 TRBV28 TGTGCCAGCAGTCCCGCTTCACATCTTGAGCAGTTCTTC CASSPASHLEQFF
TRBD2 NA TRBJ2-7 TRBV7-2 TGTGCCAGCAGCCCAGGGGGACTAGCGGGACTGGGTGGCGAGCAGTACTTC CASSPGGLAGLGGEQYF
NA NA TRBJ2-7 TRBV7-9 TGTGCCAGCAGCTTGGGACTTATATACGAGCAGTACTTC CASSLGLIYEQYF
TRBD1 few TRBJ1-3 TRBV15 TGTGCCACCAGCAGTCACGGGAGGGGGCACACCATATATTTT CATSSHGRGHTIYF
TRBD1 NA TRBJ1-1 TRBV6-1 TGTGCCAGCATCCCGGGACAGGGAATGAGGACTGAAGCTTTCTTT CASIPGQGMRTEAFF
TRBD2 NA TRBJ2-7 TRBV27 TGTGCCAGCAGTTCCGGACTAGCGGGAGTTCTTTCCTCTGGGCAGTACTTC CASSSGLAGVLSSGQYF
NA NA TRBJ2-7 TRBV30 TGTGCCTGGAGTGTACGCGGGCTCTACGAGCAGTACTTC CAWSVRGLYEQYF